This TCR beta chain is from a study of shared clonotypes between healthy human individuals. Several immunoSEQ plates received, in even portions, the genomic DNA of each subset. Produced via immunoSEQ multiplex PCR; TCRdb's table is partial and in-frame only. The sample has millions of clones, just over 90% seen once. As for this clone: Its target is not known.

Points from the study as a whole: Tissue TCR repertoires likely differ from these blood-only repertoires.

CDR1 and CDR2 (germline): SGHRS, YFSETQ. The CDR3 spans 13 residues. V gave up 4 bases and J gave up 4 bases, with 12 bases separating them. The source material was naive CD4+ T cells sorted from blood. This sample's subset: CD45RA+ positively selected. The V and J genes are TRBV5-1 and TRBJ2-7, with a weak D call TRBD1 (6 bases). This sequence originates from a man in his late teens or twenties in good health. CDR3 amino acids: CASSPQGQYEQYF. The CDR3, as DNA: TGCGCCAGCAGCCCCCAGGGGCAGTACGAGCAGTACTTC.